Reported below is one T cell receptor beta chain. PCR primers comprised 60 Vbeta and 13 Jbeta primers. Only in-frame clones appear in the TCRdb table, and some are missing; sequencing was by immunoSEQ multiplex PCR. The sample holds around 150,000 clones, 70% to 85% seen once. The data are from a study of cytomegalovirus exposure and HLA in healthy donors. Across the whole study: Prior work identified some 120 million unique TCR beta sequences in some 180 million T cells. Of the donors genotyped, about 390 in all, about 82% fell in the Caucasian-associated ancestry cluster.

Looked up from germline, CDR1 is SGHNT and CDR2 is YYREEE (reference sequence). V lost 3 bases to trimming and J lost 5 bases, with 11 bases between them. There are 13 residues in the CDR3. Healthy donors of bone marrow made up the group. The TCR was taken from a man aged 25-40 years in good health and CMV-seropositive. The chain recombines TRBV5-4 with TRBJ2-5; the D is unclear. The sample comprised PBMCs. The chain's CDR3 is CASSSGILETQYF. In DNA form, the CDR3 reads TGTGCCAGCAGCTCAGGTATCCTGGAGACCCAGTACTTC.